This T cell receptor beta chain was observed in a study of T cell repertoires in cytomegalovirus infection. Study details: The public TCR beta signatures pointed to both CMV infection and matching HLA type.

Study observations and caveats: Carriers of CMV plus the relevant HLA were identified by cumulative public TCR beta family frequency. HLA-C-restricted TCR beta clonotypes specific for CMV led the ex vivo response.

This clonotype was seen more than once but under ten times. What it recognizes is unknown. Each CDR3 protein is one row after TCRdb ran MiXCR on the reads. The sample has under 250,000 distinct CDR3 sequences, 10% to 15% seen once; the top ten hold around 1.6%. V was shortened by 6 bases and J by 11 bases, with 16 bases between the two germline ends. Germline-derived CDR1 and CDR2 are SQVTM and ANQGSEA. This CDR3 spans 11 amino acids. Sequenced input: PBMCs. This chain joins TRBV29-1 and TRBJ1-1; no clear D gene. This TCR came from a human donor in good health (CMV status not recorded). Some clones in this sample may be carry-over from other donors' samples. The CDR3 sequence: CSVKSEVNAFF. The CDR3, as DNA: TGCAGCGTAAAAAGCGAAGTAAATGCTTTCTTT.